These 20 T cell receptor beta chains came from one sample sequenced in a study of T cells in localized non-small cell lung cancer. Sequencing was performed with immunoSEQ multiplex PCR; in TCRdb, only in-frame clones are kept and a portion is missing. The sample carries tens of thousands of clones, 85% to 90% recorded once. Sequencing was performed on peripheral blood, taken before any cancer treatment. Receptors were obtained from a woman aged 40-69 years with stage I lung adenocarcinoma.

The chain employs TRBV7-6 and TRBJ2-1; tentatively, D is TRBD1 (5 bases). V lost 1 base and J 13 bases, leaving 20 bases between the germline ends. The CDR3 is 15 amino acids. Germline CDR1 reads SGHVS; CDR2 reads FNYEAQ. The CDR3 loop reads CASSLGVQDGSPQFF. DNA for the CDR3: TGTGCCAGCAGCTTAGGAGTACAGGACGGTTCCCCCCAGTTCTTC.

The rearrangement uses TRBV7-2 and TRBJ2-5; no clear D. The CDR3 length is 13 residues. The V and J ends lost 5 bases and 4 bases respectively, with 11 bases between them. The germline gives CDR1 SGHTA, CDR2 FQGNSA. CDR3 region: CASSPGLGETQYF. The CDR3, as DNA: TGTGCCAGCAGCCCGGGCCTTGGAGAGACCCAGTACTTC. The full variable domain, with the rest looked up from reference TRBV7-2 and TRBJ2-5, is GAGVSQSPSNKVTEKGKDVELRCDPISGHTALYWYRQSLGQGLEFLIYFQGNSAPDKSGLPSDRFSAERTGGSVSTLTIQRTQQEDSAVYLCASSPGLGETQYFGPGTRLLVL.

The CDR3 coding sequence is TGCGCCAGCAGTGCCGAGGAGGGCATCAATCAGCCCCAGCATTTT. This encodes CASSAEEGINQPQHF. The chain is built from TRBV10-1 and TRBJ1-5; no definite D call. CDR3 length equals 15 residues. The V gene lost 4 bases and the J gene lost 3 bases, with 13 bases spanning the gap. Germline lookup yields CDR1 WNHNN and CDR2 SYGVQD (reference sequence).

This chain uses TRBV5-5 with TRBJ1-1; weak D call: TRBD1 (6 bases). The V gene lost 0 bases and the J gene lost 1 base, with 10 bases spanning the gap. The CDR3 extends over 15 amino acids. Per the germline V gene, CDR1 is SGHKS and CDR2 is YYEKEE (reference sequence). CDR3 sequence: CASSLEGGWNTEAFF. The CDR3 nucleotides are TGTGCCAGCAGCTTGGAGGGGGGTTGGAACACTGAAGCTTTCTTT.

The chain has TRBV29-1 and TRBJ2-7; TRBD1 matches 8 bases. J gave up 3 bases and V 1 base, and 11 bases lay outside the gene matches. Germline loops: CDR1 SQVTM, CDR2 ANQGSEA. The CDR3 spans 16 residues. The CDR3 loop is CSVEVGTGGSSYEQYF. Written as DNA, the CDR3 is TGCAGCGTTGAAGTGGGAACAGGGGGTAGCAGCTACGAGCAGTACTTC.

V gene TRBV7-3 combines with J gene TRBJ2-7, with 11 bases that match TRBD1. The CDR3 sequence is 15 residues long. Germline-derived CDR1 and CDR2 are SGHTA and FQGTGA. V shed 5 bases, J shed 4 bases, and the junction held 7 bases outside the gene matches. CDR3 nucleotides: TGTGCCAGCAGCCGACTAGGGACAGGGGGGTACGAGCAGTACTTC. Its protein is CASSRLGTGGYEQYF.

This rearrangement joins TRBV15 to TRBJ2-3, with 10 bases aligning to TRBD2. The germline V gene has CDR1 LNHNV and CDR2 YYDKDF (reference sequence). This CDR3 has 16 amino acids. After removal of 7 bases from V and 0 bases from J, the junction contained 7 bases not matched to a gene. CDR3 DNA sequence: TGTGCCACCACCTTCGGACTAGCGGAGAGCACAGATACGCAGTATTTT. Its translation: CATTFGLAESTDTQYF.

CDR3 sequence: CASSFNGQENYGYTF. The DNA of the CDR3 is TGCGCCAGCAGCTTTAACGGACAGGAAAACTATGGCTACACCTTC. The chain employs TRBV5-1 and TRBJ1-2; 7 nucleotides match TRBD1. Germline V gene data show CDR1 as SGHRS and CDR2 as YFSETQ. Germline trimming cut 2 bases from V and 2 bases from J; bases unmatched to any gene: 6. The CDR3 length is 15 residues. Variable domain in full (rest from reference TRBV5-1 and TRBJ1-2): KAGVTQTPRYLIKTRGQQVTLSCSPISGHRSVSWYQQTPGQGLQFLFEYFSETQRNKGNFPGRFSGRQFSNSRSEMNVSTLELGDSALYLCASSFNGQENYGYTFGSGTRLTVV.

The chain joins TRBV29-1 to TRBJ2-2; unclear D gene. CDR3 length equals 14 residues. Germline V gene sequence: CDR1 SQVTM, CDR2 ANQGSEA. The ends were cut back, 4 bases at V and 0 bases at J, with 9 bases in the middle. In DNA form, the CDR3 reads TGCAGCGTTGGACATCCCGCGAACACCGGGGAGCTGTTTTTT. Translated, it gives CSVGHPANTGELFF.

The chain couples TRBV29-1 to TRBJ2-1; a weak D match, TRBD2 (6 bases). CDR3 size: 14 residues. The germline CDR1 and CDR2 sequences are SQVTM and ANQGSEA. The ends were cut back, 7 bases at V and 8 bases at J, with 21 bases in the middle. DNA of the CDR3: TGCAGCGCTAGACTAGTTAGAATATGGGATGAGCAGTTCTTC. This codes for CSARLVRIWDEQFF.

V usage is TRBV28 and J usage is TRBJ2-2; D is undetermined. The CDR3 totals 17 residues. Trimming removed 5 bases from V and 4 bases from J, with 20 bases in between. From germline, CDR1 is MDHEN and CDR2 SYDVKM. The CDR3 region is CASSRPGSRGVTGELFF. CDR3 DNA sequence: TGTGCCAGCAGTCGCCCTGGATCCCGTGGGGTCACCGGGGAGCTGTTTTTT. The whole variable domain, remainder taken from reference TRBV28 and TRBJ2-2, is DVKVTQSSRYLVKRTGEKVFLECVQDMDHENMFWYRQDPGLGLRLIYFSYDVKMKEKGDIPEGYSVSREKKERFSLILESASTNQTSMYLCASSRPGSRGVTGELFFGEGSRLTVL.

The chain carries TRBV10-3 and TRBJ1-2; tentatively, D is TRBD1 (5 bases). Germline V gene sequence: CDR1 ENHRY, CDR2 SYGVKD. Trimming stripped 6 bases from V and 5 bases from J, with 16 bases between. CDR3 length: 14 residues. For the CDR3, the DNA is TGTGCCATCAGAACCGGGACCGGGCAGTATGGCTACACCTTC. Translated: CAIRTGTGQYGYTF.

This clone was counted a single time. V and J are TRBV19 and TRBJ1-5; 10 nucleotides agree with TRBD1. This CDR3 is built from 18 residues. Germline V CDR1 and CDR2: LNHDA, SQIVND (reference sequence). Trimming cost V 7 bases and J 3 bases; bases outside gene matches: 15. The CDR3 coding sequence is TGTGCCAGTAAACCGAGACGAAGGGGACAGGGGATCAATCAGCCCCAGCATTTT. Protein product: CASKPRRRGQGINQPQHF.

V gene TRBV9 combines with J gene TRBJ2-1, with TRBD2 matching 12 bases. J was trimmed by 4 bases and V by 3 bases; bases with no gene match: 11. CDR1 is SGDLS and CDR2 is YYNGEE in the germline V gene. This CDR3 region has 18 residues. This CDR3 is CASSASPASGRGYNEQFF. The CDR3 region has the DNA TGTGCCAGCAGCGCATCCCCGGCTAGCGGGAGGGGATACAATGAGCAGTTCTTC.

The J gene is TRBJ2-2, the V gene TRBV7-2, with D possibly being TRBD1 (5 bases). This CDR3 spans 13 amino acids. The V end lost 5 bases, the J end lost 8 bases, and 12 bases lay between the germline ends. CDR1 and CDR2 (germline): SGHTA, FQGNSA. CDR3 DNA: TGTGCCAGCAGCCCGCGGTGGACAGGGGAGCTGTTTTTT. Protein: CASSPRWTGELFF.

The V call is TRBV19, the J call TRBJ1-4, with unresolved D. The CDR3 length is 11 residues. Deletions cut 6 bases from V and 9 bases from J, with 8 bases between. Germline lookup yields CDR1 LNHDA and CDR2 SQIVND (reference sequence). CDR3 DNA: TGTGCCAGTAGCACCCTTCAAAAACTGTTTTTT. Translated, it gives CASSTLQKLFF.

The chain couples TRBV5-5 to TRBJ1-1; no firm D call. Germline V gene sequence: CDR1 SGHKS, CDR2 YYEKEE (reference sequence). CDR3 length: 15 amino acids. The V and J ends lost 6 bases and 1 base respectively, with 16 bases between them. CDR3 in DNA: TGTGCCAGCACCTTTGCCTTGGGCCGGAACACTGAAGCTTTCTTT. This sequence encodes CASTFALGRNTEAFF.

The CDR3 nucleotides are TGTGCCAGCAGCTTAACGGGAGGTATCACAGATACGCAGTATTTT. It translates to CASSLTGGITDTQYF. This chain uses TRBV5-6 with TRBJ2-3; 7 bases match TRBD2. The V gene end was trimmed by 2 bases and the J gene end by 2 bases; junction bases not matched to a gene: 5. The length of the CDR3 is 15 residues. Germline V gives CDR1 SGHDT, CDR2 YYEEEE.

The rearrangement links TRBV7-9 to TRBJ2-5; D is unclear. The DNA end lines up better with TRBJ2-7; the J call may be wrong. Per germline, CDR1 SEHNR and CDR2 FQNEAQ (reference sequence). The CDR3 length is 11 residues. In DNA form, the CDR3 reads TGTGCCAGCAGCGCAGCTTACGAGCAGTACTTC. Its protein product is CASSAAYEQYF.

V is TRBV11-3 and J is TRBJ2-2; D unclear. Trimming stripped 1 base from V and 0 bases from J, with 6 bases between. Per the germline V gene, CDR1 is SGHNT and CDR2 is YENEEA. CDR3 size: 15 residues. CDR3 protein: CASSLGVANTGELFF. The DNA of the CDR3 is TGTGCCAGCAGCTTAGGGGTCGCGAACACCGGGGAGCTGTTTTTT.